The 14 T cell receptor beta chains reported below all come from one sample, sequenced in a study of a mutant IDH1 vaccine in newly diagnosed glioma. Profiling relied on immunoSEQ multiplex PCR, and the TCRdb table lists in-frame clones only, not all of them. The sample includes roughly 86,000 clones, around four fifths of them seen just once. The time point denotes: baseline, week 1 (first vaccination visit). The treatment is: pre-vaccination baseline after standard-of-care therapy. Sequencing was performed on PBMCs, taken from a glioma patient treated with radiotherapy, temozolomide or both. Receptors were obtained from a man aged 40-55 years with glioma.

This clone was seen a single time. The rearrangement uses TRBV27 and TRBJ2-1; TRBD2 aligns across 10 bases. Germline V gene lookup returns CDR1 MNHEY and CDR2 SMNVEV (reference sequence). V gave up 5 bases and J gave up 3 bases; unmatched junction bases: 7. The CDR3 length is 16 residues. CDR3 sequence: CASSTLAGGLYNEQFF. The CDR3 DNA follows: TGTGCCAGCAGTACCTTAGCGGGAGGACTCTACAATGAGCAGTTCTTC.

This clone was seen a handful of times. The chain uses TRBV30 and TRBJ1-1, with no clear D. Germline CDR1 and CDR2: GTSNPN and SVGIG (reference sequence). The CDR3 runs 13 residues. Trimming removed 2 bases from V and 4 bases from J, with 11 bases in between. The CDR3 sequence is CAWSLGFSTEAFF. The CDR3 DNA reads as TGTGCCTGGAGTTTAGGGTTTTCCACTGAAGCTTTCTTT. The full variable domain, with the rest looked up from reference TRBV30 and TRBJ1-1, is SQTIHQWPATLVQPVGSPLSLECTVEGTSNPNLYWYRQAAGRGLQLLFYSVGIGQISSEVPQNLSASRPQDRQFILSSKKLLLSDSGFYLCAWSLGFSTEAFFGQGTRLTVV.

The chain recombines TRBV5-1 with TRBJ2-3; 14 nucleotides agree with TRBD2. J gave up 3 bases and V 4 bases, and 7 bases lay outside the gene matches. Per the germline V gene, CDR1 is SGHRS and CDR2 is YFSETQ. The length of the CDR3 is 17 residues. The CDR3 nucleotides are TGCGCCAGCAGCCCCGGACTAGCGGGGGGAGGGACAGATACGCAGTATTTT. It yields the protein CASSPGLAGGGTDTQYF. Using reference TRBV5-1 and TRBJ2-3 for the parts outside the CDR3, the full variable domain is KAGVTQTPRYLIKTRGQQVTLSCSPISGHRSVSWYQQTPGQGLQFLFEYFSETQRNKGNFPGRFSGRQFSNSRSEMNVSTLELGDSALYLCASSPGLAGGGTDTQYFGPGTRLTVL.

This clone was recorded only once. The CDR3 loop is CASSMQGPSNQPQHF. Here the CDR3 DNA reads TGTGCCAGCAGCATGCAGGGGCCTAGCAATCAGCCCCAGCATTTT. The genes are TRBV5-4 and TRBJ1-5, with D possibly matching TRBD1 (6 bases). The V gene lost 4 bases and the J gene lost 0 bases, with 11 bases spanning the gap. CDR3 length: 15 amino acids. Germline V gives CDR1 SGHNT, CDR2 YYREEE (reference sequence). Combining the CDR3 with reference TRBV5-4 and TRBJ1-5 gives the whole variable domain ETGVTQSPTHLIKTRGQQVTLRCSSQSGHNTVSWYQQALGQGPQFIFQYYREEENGRGNFPPRFSGLQFPNYSSELNVNALELDDSALYLCASSMQGPSNQPQHFGDGTRLSIL.

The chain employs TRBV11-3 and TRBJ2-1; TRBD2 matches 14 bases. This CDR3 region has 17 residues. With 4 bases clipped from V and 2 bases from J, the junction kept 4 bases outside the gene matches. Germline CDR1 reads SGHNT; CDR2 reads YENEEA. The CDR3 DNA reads TGTGCCAGCAGCTCGACTAGCGGGAGGGCCGCCTACAATGAGCAGTTCTTC. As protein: CASSSTSGRAAYNEQFF. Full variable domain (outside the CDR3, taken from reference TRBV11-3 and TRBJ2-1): EAGVVQSPRYKIIEKKQPVAFWCNPISGHNTLYWYLQNLGQGPELLIRYENEEAVDDSQLPKDRFSAERLKGVDSTLKIQPAELGDSAVYLCASSSTSGRAAYNEQFFGPGTRLTVL.

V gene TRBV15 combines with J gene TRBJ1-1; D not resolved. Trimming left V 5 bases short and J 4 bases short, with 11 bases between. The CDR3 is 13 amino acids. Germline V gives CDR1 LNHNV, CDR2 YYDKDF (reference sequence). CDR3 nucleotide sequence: TGTGCCACCAGCGAGAATACGGGCACTGAAGCTTTCTTT. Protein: CATSENTGTEAFF.

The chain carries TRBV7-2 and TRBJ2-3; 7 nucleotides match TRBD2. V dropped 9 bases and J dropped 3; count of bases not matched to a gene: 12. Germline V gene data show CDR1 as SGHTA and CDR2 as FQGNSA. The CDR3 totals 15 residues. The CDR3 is CASRLEGRGTDTQYF. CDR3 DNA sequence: TGTGCCAGTCGCCTCGAGGGGCGGGGGACAGATACGCAGTATTTT.

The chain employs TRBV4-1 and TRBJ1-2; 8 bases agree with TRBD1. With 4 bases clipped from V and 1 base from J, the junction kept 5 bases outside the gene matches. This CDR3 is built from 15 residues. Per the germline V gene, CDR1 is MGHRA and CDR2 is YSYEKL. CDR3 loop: CASSLTGGGNYGYTF. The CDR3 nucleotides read TGCGCCAGCAGCCTCACAGGGGGGGGTAACTATGGCTACACCTTC.

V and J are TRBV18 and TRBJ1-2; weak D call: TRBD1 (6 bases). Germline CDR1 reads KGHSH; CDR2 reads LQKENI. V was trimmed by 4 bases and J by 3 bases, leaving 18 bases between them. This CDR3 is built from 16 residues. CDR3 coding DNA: TGTGCCAGCTCACTCACAGCAGCGGACAGCTACTATGGCTACACCTTC. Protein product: CASSLTAADSYYGYTF.

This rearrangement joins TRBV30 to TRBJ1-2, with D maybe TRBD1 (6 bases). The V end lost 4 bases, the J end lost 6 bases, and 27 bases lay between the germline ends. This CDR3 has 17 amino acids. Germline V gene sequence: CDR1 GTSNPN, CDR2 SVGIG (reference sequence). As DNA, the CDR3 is TGTGCCTGGATCCCGGGGGGGGCCAGTCTTCTCCTTAATGGCTACACCTTC. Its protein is CAWIPGGASLLLNGYTF.

CDR3 in amino acids: CASSISSEQYF. For the CDR3, the DNA is TGTGCCAGTAGTATTTCTAGCGAGCAGTACTTC. The chain is built from TRBV19 and TRBJ2-7; no firm D call. The CDR3 consists of 11 residues. In germline, CDR1 is LNHDA, CDR2 SQIVND (reference sequence). V lost 3 bases to trimming and J lost 6 bases, with 6 bases between them.

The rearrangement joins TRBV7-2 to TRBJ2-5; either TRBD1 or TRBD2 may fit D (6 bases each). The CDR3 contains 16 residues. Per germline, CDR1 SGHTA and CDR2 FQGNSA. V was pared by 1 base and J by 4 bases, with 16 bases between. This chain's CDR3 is CASSLVGGLSGETQYF. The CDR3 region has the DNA TGTGCCAGCAGCTTAGTCGGGGGCCTTTCTGGAGAGACCCAGTACTTC.

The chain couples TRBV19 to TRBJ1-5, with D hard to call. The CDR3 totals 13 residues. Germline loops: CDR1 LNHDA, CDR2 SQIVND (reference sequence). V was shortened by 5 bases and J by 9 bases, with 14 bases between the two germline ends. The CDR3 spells CASSPPGDRPQHF. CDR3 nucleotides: TGTGCCAGTAGTCCCCCGGGTGACCGGCCCCAGCATTTT.

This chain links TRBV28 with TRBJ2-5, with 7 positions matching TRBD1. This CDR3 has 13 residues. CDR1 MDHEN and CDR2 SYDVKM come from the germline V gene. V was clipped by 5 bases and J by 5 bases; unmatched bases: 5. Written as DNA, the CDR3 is TGTGCCAGCAGTACAGGGGCCTGGGAGACCCAGTACTTC. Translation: CASSTGAWETQYF.